The rows below give T cell receptor beta chains drawn from one sample of a study of cytomegalovirus exposure and HLA in healthy donors. Sequencing used immunoSEQ multiplex PCR; TCRdb keeps in-frame clones, though not all of them. Found here are 70,000 to 95,000 clones, less than 75% of them singletons; the top ten hold around 5.5%. The sample consisted of PBMCs. Receptor source: a woman in her twenties or thirties in good health and CMV-seropositive. CDR3s include the opening cysteine and the closing phenylalanine or tryptophan. A D gene is named only where the DNA matches it firmly. Size values are once, few and many counts, or a class for expanded clones, and some rows have none.

TRBD1	.	TRBJ1-2	TRBV6-1	TGTGCCAGCAGAAAGGGACAGGGATCGGCATATGGCTACACCTTC	CASRKGQGSAYGYTF
TRBD1	.	TRBJ2-2	TRBV5-1	TGCGCCAGCAGCTTGGCTTTGGGACAGGGATACACCGGGGAGCTGTTTTTT	CASSLALGQGYTGELFF
TRBD1	.	TRBJ1-1	TRBV5-1	TGCGCCAGCAGCGGTACAGGGACAGACACTGAAGCTTTCTTT	CASSGTGTDTEAFF
TRBD1	.	TRBJ1-2	TRBV4-2	TGTGCCAGCAGCCAACCCACAGGGGACTATGGCTACACCTTC	CASSQPTGDYGYTF
.	few	TRBJ1-5	TRBV7-2	TGTGCCAGCAGGTTCGAGGGGGGGCGAAATCAGCCCCAGCATTTT	CASRFEGGRNQPQHF
.	few	TRBJ1-1	TRBV6-1	TGTGCCAGCCGAAGGGCAGGGCGGAACACTGAAGCTTTCTTT	CASRRAGRNTEAFF
.	.	TRBJ1-1	TRBV7-9	TGTGCCAGCAGGAAACAAAGGAACACTGAAGCTTTCTTT	CASRKQRNTEAFF
.	.	TRBJ2-2	TRBV5-1	TGCGCCAGCAGCCCCACAACGAACACCGGGGAGCTGTTTTTT	CASSPTTNTGELFF
TRBD1	.	TRBJ1-2	TRBV7-9	TGTGCCAGCAGCTTCTTCGACAGGGACTATGGCTACACCTTC	CASSFFDRDYGYTF
TRBD1	few	TRBJ1-1	TRBV7-9	TGTGCCAGCAGCACAGGACAGGCGAGTGAAGCTTTCTTT	CASSTGQASEAFF
TRBD2	.	TRBJ2-1	TRBV5-1	TGCGCCAGCAGCTTTTTTGCCAGCGGGGGACACAATGAGCAGTTCTTC	CASSFFASGGHNEQFF
TRBD2	few	TRBJ2-7	TRBV5-1	TGCGCCAGCAGCTTGGTTGCTAGCGGCTCCTACGAGCAGTACTTC	CASSLVASGSYEQYF
TRBD2	few	TRBJ2-2	TRBV7-3	TGTGCCAGCAGCTTACTAGCGGGGTACACCGGGGAGCTGTTTTTT	CASSLLAGYTGELFF
.	.	TRBJ1-1	TRBV2	TGTGCCAGCAGTGACGACAGCACTGAAGCTTTCTTT	CASSDDSTEAFF
.	.	TRBJ2-3	TRBV7-3	TGTGCCAGCAGCCCAGGGGATACCAGCACAGATACGCAGTATTTT	CASSPGDTSTDTQYF
.	few	TRBJ2-3	TRBV6-5	TGTGCCAGCAAGCCCCATCACACAGATACGCAGTATTTT	CASKPHHTDTQYF
TRBD2	.	TRBJ2-1	TRBV4-3	TGCGCCAGCAGCCATGCCGGGACTAGAAACAATGAGCAGTTCTTC	CASSHAGTRNNEQFF
.	.	TRBJ2-7	TRBV5-5	TGTGCCAGCAGCTTGGTTTACTACGAGCAGTACTTC	CASSLVYYEQYF
.	.	TRBJ2-7	TRBV5-1	TGCGCCAGCAGCTTGGATACGGGGGCCTACGAGCAGTACTTC	CASSLDTGAYEQYF
TRBD1	.	TRBJ2-1	TRBV9	TGTGCCAGCAGCAGGACTCCGGGACAGGGACCCCCCAATGAGCAGTTCTTC	CASSRTPGQGPPNEQFF
.	once	TRBJ1-4	TRBV28	TGTGCCAGCAGTTTTCTATCGGGGGCAACTAATGAAAAACTGTTTTTT	CASSFLSGATNEKLFF
TRBD1	.	TRBJ1-2	TRBV5-4	TGTGCCAGCATGGCCGGGACAGGGTTGCGTGGCTACACCTTC	CASMAGTGLRGYTF
TRBD1	.	TRBJ1-1	TRBV15	TGTGCCACCAGCAGGAGGACAGGGGACACTGAAGCTTTCTTT	CATSRRTGDTEAFF
TRBD1	.	TRBJ1-5	TRBV5-4	TGTGCCAGCAGCGAGGACGGGACAGGGAGGAATCAGCCCCAGCATTTT	CASSEDGTGRNQPQHF
.	.	TRBJ2-4	TRBV7-2	TGTGCCAGCAGCTTACTAGCCAAAAACATTCAGTACTTC	CASSLLAKNIQYF
.	.	TRBJ2-7	TRBV7-2	TGTGCCAGCAGCTTCTTAGGAGTGAGCTCCTACGAGCAGTACTTC	CASSFLGVSSYEQYF
TRBD1	few	TRBJ2-3	TRBV6-4	TGTGCCAGCAGCGGACAGGTCACAGATACGCAGTATTTT	CASSGQVTDTQYF
TRBD1	.	TRBJ1-6	TRBV30	TGTGCCTGGAGTTGGGACAGGGGGAGTTCACCCCTCCACTTT	CAWSWDRGSSPLHF
.	.	TRBJ1-6	TRBV2	TGTGCCAGCGGTAGAGAATCACCCCTCCACTTT	CASGRESPLHF